Below, 27 T cell receptor beta chains from the same sample are listed, as sequenced in a study of tumor and adjacent non-tumor tissue in lung cancer. RNA was extracted from bulk tissue without any cell sorting. Distant lung tissue was collected more than 3 cm away from the tumor edge. A modified ARM-PCR protocol with three rounds of nested PCR amplified TCRbeta. TCRdb processed the multiplex PCR reads anew with MiXCR; each CDR3 protein has one entry. This sample has approximately 66,000 distinct CDR3 sequences, with about 63% found just once. Sequencing used distant non-tumor lung tissue. The receptors come from a man in his 70s with non-small cell lung cancer.

For this clonotype: A much larger clone lies one base from this, so it may be a read error. The CDR3 region has the DNA TGCGTCAGCAGACTACAGGAGGATCAGCCCCAGCATTTT. This codes for CVSRLQEDQPQHF. The V and J genes are TRBV5-1 and TRBJ1-5, with D possibly TRBD1 on 5 matching bases. The CDR3 has 13 amino acids. CDR1 SGHRS and CDR2 YFSETQ come from the germline V gene.

A few counts support this clonotype. This chain uses TRBV28 with TRBJ2-7; D not certain. V dropped 6 bases and J dropped 4 bases, with 10 bases sitting between them. The CDR3 contains 12 residues. CDR1 is MDHEN and CDR2 is SYDVKM in the germline V gene. The CDR3 is CASRLSSYEQYF. CDR3 bases: TGTGCCAGCAGACTTTCTAGTTACGAGCAGTACTTC.

Concerning this clonotype: A junction boundary mismatches the germline segment, possibly from a read error. The chain is built from TRBV11-2 and TRBJ2-5; D not resolved. Per germline, CDR1 SGHAT and CDR2 FQNNGV. The CDR3 runs 17 residues. CDR3 residues: CASSLGPLGRVQEIQYF. CDR3 nucleotide sequence: TGTGCCAGCAGCTTAGGTCCCCTGGGAAGGGTTCAAGAGATCCAGTACTTC.

The rearrangement joins TRBV5-1 to TRBJ2-1; D gene unclear. The CDR3 length is 14 residues. The V gene's germline CDR1 is SGHRS and CDR2 YFSETQ. V lost 0 bases, J lost 5 bases, and 9 bases lay in between. CDR3 amino acids: CASSLGGSNNEQFF. CDR3 DNA sequence: TGCGCCAGCAGCTTGGGGGGTAGCAACAATGAGCAGTTCTTC.

Concerning this clonotype: The CDR3 end shows no conserved phenylalanine or tryptophan, and so a read error is likely. The CDR3 nucleotides are TGTGCCAGCAACCAGGATTTCACCTACAATAAGCAGTTCTTG. Translated, it gives CASNQDFTYNKQFL. V gene TRBV11-2 combines with J gene TRBJ2-1, with D hard to call. The CDR3 length is 14 residues. Germline lookup yields CDR1 SGHAT and CDR2 FQNNGV.

The chain couples TRBV7-3 to TRBJ2-2, with D possibly being TRBD2 (5 bases). V gave up 6 bases and J gave up 5 bases, with 10 bases separating them. The CDR3 loop spans 13 amino acids. Germline V gene sequence: CDR1 SGHTA, CDR2 FQGTGA. As DNA, the CDR3 is TGTGCCAGCAGTCAGACGGGAACCGGGGAGCTGTTTTTT. Its protein product is CASSQTGTGELFF.

This clonotype was found a few times. Written as DNA, the CDR3 is TGCAGTGCTAGAGCCCTAGCGGGAGGGCCCCATGAGCAGTTCTTC. Protein: CSARALAGGPHEQFF. The rearrangement links TRBV20-1 to TRBJ2-1, with 12 bases that match TRBD2. V shed 1 base, J shed 8 bases, and the junction held 6 bases outside the gene matches. Germline V CDR1 and CDR2: DFQATT, SNEGSKA (reference sequence). The length of the CDR3 is 15 residues.

As regards this clonotype: At one of its ends the junction is not consistent with the germline gene, which may arise from a read error. The gene calls are TRBV6-2 or TRBV6-3 and TRBJ2-1, with TRBD2 identical over 11 bases. CDR3 length: 13 residues. Germline lookup yields CDR1 MNHEY and CDR2 SVGEGT. The CDR3: CASILAGGGEQFF. In DNA form, the CDR3 reads TGCGCCAGCATCCTAGCGGGAGGTGGTGAGCAGTTCTTC.

Remarks on this clonotype: An end of the junction does not agree with germline; a read error may underlie this. The V and J genes are TRBV20-1 and TRBJ2-7, with a tentative D call TRBD1 (6 bases). Germline assignment: CDR1 DFQATT and CDR2 SNEGSKA (reference sequence). CDR3 size: 14 residues. As DNA, the CDR3 is TGCAGTGCTAGAGAATGGGACAAAGCCTACAAGCAGTACTTC. As protein: CSAREWDKAYKQYF.

CDR3 in DNA: TGTGCCAGCAGTCAAAGGGACAGTGGGGAAAAACTGTTTTTT. Protein sequence: CASSQRDSGEKLFF. The rearrangement uses TRBV4-2 and TRBJ1-4; 7 bases fit TRBD1. Germline CDR1 and CDR2: LGHNA and YNFKEQ. The CDR3 length is 14 residues. V dropped 6 bases and J dropped 8; count of bases not matched to a gene: 9.

A note on this clonotype: The CDR3 carries no conserved terminal phenylalanine or tryptophan, so it likely arises from a read error. V gene TRBV11-2 combines with J gene TRBJ2-3; TRBD2 matches at 13 bases. CDR1 and CDR2 from the germline V gene are SGHAT and FQNNGV. Trimming at V came to 4 bases and at J to 4 bases, leaving 5 bases not matched to a gene. The CDR3 runs 16 residues. In DNA, the CDR3 is TGTGCCAGCAGCTCTGAGGGACTAGCGGGGCCAGATACGCAGTATCTT. Encoded protein: CASSSEGLAGPDTQYL.

The rearrangement joins TRBV20-1 to TRBJ2-7; 9 bases match TRBD2. The V and J ends lost 3 bases and 7 bases, in that order; junction bases with no gene match: 10. The V gene's germline CDR1 is DFQATT and CDR2 SNEGSKA (reference sequence). The CDR3 spans 14 residues. The CDR3: CSASKASGTWEQYF. The DNA for the CDR3 is TGCAGTGCTAGTAAGGCTAGCGGGACTTGGGAGCAGTACTTC.

This clonotype was recorded many times. V gene TRBV4-1 combines with J gene TRBJ2-7; 9 bases agree with TRBD2. Trimming at V came to 0 bases and at J to 4 bases, leaving 7 bases not matched to a gene. Germline loops: CDR1 MGHRA, CDR2 YSYEKL. CDR3 size: 16 residues. The CDR3 DNA sequence: TGCGCCAGCAGCCAAGATTACGCGGGGGGGTCTTACGAGCAGTACTTC. Protein: CASSQDYAGGSYEQYF.

On this clonotype itself: The junction departs from germline at one end; a sequencing error may be responsible. V and J are TRBV6-1 and TRBJ2-1; no firm D call. The CDR3 runs to 14 residues. The V gene's germline CDR1 is MNHNS and CDR2 SASEGT. The CDR3 bases are TGTGCTAGCAGTGAAGAAGTAGGTGTCAATGAGCAGTTCTTC. Its protein is CASSEEVGVNEQFF.

The count of this clonotype is one. This sequence joins TRBV9 and TRBJ1-2, with 7 bases matching TRBD1. The CDR3 runs to 16 residues. From germline, CDR1 is SGDLS and CDR2 YYNGEE. The V segment lost 4 bases and the J segment 1 base; nucleotides outside the gene matches: 10. CDR3 loop: CASSIEGQEDNYGYTF. The CDR3 DNA reads as TGTGCCAGCAGCATCGAAGGACAGGAGGATAACTATGGCTACACCTTC.

With regard to this clonotype: Compared with germline, one end of the junction differs, possibly owing to a read error. V and J are TRBV11-1 and TRBJ2-5; D remains unclear. CDR3 length: 14 amino acids. Per the germline V gene, CDR1 is SGHAT and CDR2 is FQDESV (reference sequence). The CDR3 reads CASTWGDPQETLYF. The CDR3 nucleotides are TGTGCAAGCACCTGGGGTGATCCACAAGAGACCCTGTACTTC.

This clonotype has a count of ten or more. The chain recombines TRBV29-1 with TRBJ1-1, with D uncertain. Trimming shortened V by 6 bases and J by 3 bases, and 11 bases separated the two germline ends. CDR1 is SQVTM, CDR2 ANQGSEA, per germline. The CDR3 is made up of 12 amino acids. CDR3: CSVGTSYTEAFF. CDR3 DNA: TGCAGCGTCGGAACCTCCTACACTGAAGCTTTCTTT.

A word on this clonotype: Being one base from a much bigger clone, this may be a read error. This sequence joins TRBV12-3 or TRBV12-4 and TRBJ2-1; D remains unclear. Trimming stripped 6 bases from V and 4 bases from J, with 4 bases between. CDR3 length equals 11 residues. The CDR3 region is CASRAYNEQFF. The CDR3 region has the DNA TGTGCCAGCAGAGCTTACAATGAGCAGTTCTTC.

Only one count was recorded for this clonotype. One junction end does not reproduce the germline sequence, and a read error may be involved. The chain uses TRBV6-2 or TRBV6-3 and TRBJ2-5, with 9 bases aligning to TRBD2. The CDR3 contains 17 residues. Germline CDR1 is MNHEY and CDR2 is SVGEGT. CDR3 sequence (DNA): TGTGCCGGCAGTTACTTGGTCCCGCGGGGGGGTCAAGAGACCCAGTACTTC. This translates into CAGSYLVPRGGQETQYF.

This clonotype has a handful of counts. The chain joins TRBV28 to TRBJ2-7; 8 bases are a match to TRBD1. In germline, CDR1 is MDHEN, CDR2 SYDVKM. The CDR3 is made up of 17 amino acids. V shed 4 bases and J 3 bases; nucleotides not matched to a gene: 14. The CDR3 loop reads CASSSVSTGTGYYEQYF. CDR3 coding DNA: TGTGCCAGCAGTTCTGTATCTACCGGGACAGGCTACTACGAGCAGTACTTC.

In this sample, this clonotype turned up once. The CDR3 region has the DNA TGTGCCAGCAGTGAAGCGCCCAGATACCAAGAGAGTCAGTACTTC. It translates to CASSEAPRYQESQYF. The chain links TRBV6-1 to TRBJ2-5; D is ambiguous. Germline CDR1 and CDR2: MNHNS and SASEGT. Trimming cost V 0 bases and J 11 bases, with 19 bases left between them. This CDR3 contains 15 residues.

To note about this clonotype: Here the CDR3 omits its conserved ending phenylalanine or tryptophan, so a read error is the likely source. The V and J genes are TRBV10-3 and TRBJ2-7; 7 bases agree with TRBD1. The CDR3 runs 14 residues. CDR1 ENHRY and CDR2 SYGVKD come from the germline V gene. V gave up 6 bases and J gave up 3 bases; unmatched junction bases: 8. The CDR3 here is CAIRSDRDNYEQYY. The CDR3 DNA is TGTGCCATCAGATCTGACAGGGACAACTACGAGCAGTACTAC.

Regarding this clonotype: Given a much more abundant clone one base away, this may be a read error. The V and J genes are TRBV5-6 and TRBJ1-2; 7 bases fit TRBD1. Germline V gives CDR1 SGHDT, CDR2 YYEEEE. J gave up 8 bases and V 3 bases, and 7 bases lay outside the gene matches. This CDR3 has 13 residues. CDR3 region: CASSSFTGEGYTF. The CDR3 DNA reads TGTGCCAGCAGCTCGTTTACAGGGGAAGGCTACACCTTC.

The chain is built from TRBV11-2 and TRBJ2-7; no reliable D call. CDR3 length: 14 residues. Germline CDR1 reads SGHAT; CDR2 reads FQNNGV. The V and J ends lost 8 bases and 5 bases respectively, with 19 bases between them. The CDR3 here is CASCPLTLRHEQYF. CDR3 coding DNA: TGTGCCAGCTGCCCCCTCACACTAAGACACGAGCAGTACTTC.

Only one count was recorded for this clonotype. The gene calls are TRBV11-2 and TRBJ2-2; possible D gene TRBD1, 5 bases. This CDR3 contains 14 residues. Trimming took 6 bases from V and 7 from J, leaving 15 bases between them. Germline CDR1 and CDR2: SGHAT and FQNNGV. In DNA, the CDR3 is TGTGCCAGCAGTCAGGGATGGGGCAGCGGGGAGCTGTTTTTT. This codes for CASSQGWGSGELFF.

A remark on this clonotype: Germline and junction disagree at one end, which may indicate a read error. The chain employs TRBV13 and TRBJ2-2; TRBD2 is a possible D gene (5 bases). This CDR3 has 12 residues. Germline CDR1 reads PRHDT; CDR2 reads FYEKMQ (reference sequence). The DNA of the CDR3 is TGTGCCAGCAGATTAGGAACCGGGGAGCTATTTTTC. Protein sequence: CASRLGTGELFF. Combining the CDR3 with reference TRBV13 and TRBJ2-2 gives the whole variable domain AAGVIQSPRHLIKEKRETATLKCYPIPRHDTVYWYQQGPGQDPQFLISFYEKMQSDKGSIPDRFSAQQFSDYHSELNMSSLELGDSALYFCASRLGTGELFFGEGSRLTVL.

The J gene is TRBJ2-3, the V gene TRBV11-2; D is perhaps TRBD2 (5 bases). Deletions cut 4 bases from V and 3 bases from J, with 17 bases between. The V gene's germline CDR1 is SGHAT and CDR2 FQNNGV. This CDR3 is built from 16 residues. Here the CDR3 reads CASSSVGRWGTDTQYF. DNA of the CDR3: TGTGCCAGCAGCTCAGTAGGGAGATGGGGAACAGATACGCAGTATTTT.